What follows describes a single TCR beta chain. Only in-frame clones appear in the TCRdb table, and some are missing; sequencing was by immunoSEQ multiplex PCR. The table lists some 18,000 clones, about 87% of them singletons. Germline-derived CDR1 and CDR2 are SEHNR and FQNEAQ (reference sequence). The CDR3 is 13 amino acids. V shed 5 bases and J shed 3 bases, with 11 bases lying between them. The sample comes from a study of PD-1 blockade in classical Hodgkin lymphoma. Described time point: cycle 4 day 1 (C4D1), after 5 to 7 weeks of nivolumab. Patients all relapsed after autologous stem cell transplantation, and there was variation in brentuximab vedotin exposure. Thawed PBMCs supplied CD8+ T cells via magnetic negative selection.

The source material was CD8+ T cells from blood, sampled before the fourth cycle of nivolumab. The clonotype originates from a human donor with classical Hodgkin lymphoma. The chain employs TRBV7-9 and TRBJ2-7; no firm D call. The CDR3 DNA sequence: TGTGCCAGCAGCGGCAACAGCTACTACGAGCAGTACTTC. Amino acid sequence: CASSGNSYYEQYF.